This T cell receptor beta chain was documented in a study of T-cell memory formation after mild COVID-19. Study details: Largely donor-specific sequence clusters came from two donors. General observations from the study: A second wave expanding day 15 to 37 was CD4+-biased; contracting clones were balanced.

TCRdb recomputed calls from the 5' RACE reads with MiXCR, one row per CDR3 protein. The sample has over 450,000 distinct CDR3 sequences, 20% seen once; the top ten hold approximately 13%. The germline V gene has CDR1 MNHEY and CDR2 SVGAGI. The CDR3 totals 15 residues. V lost 2 bases to trimming and J lost 5 bases, with 15 bases between them. This clonotype was detected only a few times. No antigen is known for it. The V and J genes are TRBV6-5 and TRBJ2-5; no clear D. The sequenced sample consisted of PBMCs or a T cell subset sorted from them (not recorded which). This clonotype was obtained from an adult woman who had mild COVID-19 (a few samples of this study predate the infection). Cell type and time point are not known. Written as DNA, the CDR3 is TGTGCCAGCAGTTACGAGGCCTCCGAAGGGGAGACCCAGTACTTC. This encodes CASSYEASEGETQYF.